What follows is one TCR beta chain and its context. Other nucleotide sequences from this sample produce the same CDR3. The data were obtained in a study of T cell responses to AZD1222 COVID-19 vaccine. The assay was immunoSEQ multiplex PCR, and TCRdb's table has in-frame clones only and misses some. The sample records fewer than 200,000 clones, 85% to 90% being singletons. This CDR3 region has 11 residues. The V gene lost 3 bases and the J gene lost 5 bases, with 4 bases spanning the gap. This receptor was taken from an adult in good health. The specimen was peripheral blood, collected on day 0 of AZD1222 vaccination. The V gene is TRBV12-3 or TRBV12-4, the J gene TRBJ1-1; D ambiguous. The DNA of the CDR3 is TGTGCCAGCAGTTTTAATACTGAAGCTTTCTTT. This codes for CASSFNTEAFF.